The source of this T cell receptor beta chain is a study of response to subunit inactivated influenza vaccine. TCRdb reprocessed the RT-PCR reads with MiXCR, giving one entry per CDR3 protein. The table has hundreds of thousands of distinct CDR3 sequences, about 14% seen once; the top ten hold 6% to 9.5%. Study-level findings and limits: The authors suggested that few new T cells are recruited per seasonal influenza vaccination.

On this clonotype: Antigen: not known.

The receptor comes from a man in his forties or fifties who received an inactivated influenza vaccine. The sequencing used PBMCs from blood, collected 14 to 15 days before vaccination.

The CDR3 reads CASIVSGGAYEQYF. The CDR3 DNA is TGTGCCAGCATTGTTAGCGGGGGGGCTTACGAGCAGTACTTC. The chain uses TRBV12-3 or TRBV12-4 and TRBJ2-7, with TRBD2 matching over 11 bases. The length of the CDR3 is 14 residues. J gave up 4 bases and V 7 bases, and 6 bases lay outside the gene matches.